This T cell receptor (beta chain) comes out of a study of T cell repertoires in cytomegalovirus infection. This clonotype was observed a few times. Its antigen is not identified. TCRdb passed the reads through MiXCR, listing each CDR3 protein once. The repertoire holds under 95,000 distinct CDR3 sequences, about half seen once, with approximately 95% in the top ten. Germline V gene data show CDR1 as SNHLY and CDR2 as FYNNEI. The CDR3 is 14 amino acids. Trimming removed 4 bases from V and 2 bases from J; junction bases left unmatched: 4. The receptor comes from a human donor in good health (CMV status not recorded). Some clones in this sample may be carry-over from other donors' samples. This specimen consisted of CD8+ T cells from cultured PBMCs, obtained from culture after CMV antigen stimulation. V gene TRBV2 combines with J gene TRBJ1-2; 7 positions match TRBD1. Written as DNA, the CDR3 is TGTGCCAGCAGTGGGGGACAGCGGAACTATGGCTACACCTTC. Its translation: CASSGGQRNYGYTF.